A selection of T cell receptor beta chains follows, all from one sample in a study of cytomegalovirus exposure and HLA in healthy donors. Profiled with immunoSEQ multiplex PCR; TCRdb holds only in-frame clones, not every one. The table includes over 150,000 clones, approximately 80% detected once. Sample: PBMCs. Every receptor here comes from a man aged 30 to 39 in good health and CMV-seropositive. Each CDR3 is given with its conserved first and last residue. The D gene is left open where the match is weak. Clone size is stated in some rows and not others, as once, few, many or a class when expanded.

cdr3_length,v_call,clone_size,j_call,d_call,cdr3_aa,cdr3_nt
16,TRBV2,.,TRBJ1-5,TRBD1,CASKPGQGVTRQPQHF,TGTGCCAGCAAACCGGGACAGGGGGTTACGAGACAGCCCCAGCATTTT
13,TRBV7-3,.,TRBJ2-3,.,CASSFTRTDTQYF,TGTGCCAGCAGCTTCACTCGCACAGATACGCAGTATTTT
13,TRBV7-2,.,TRBJ2-1,.,CASSPIRGREQFF,TGTGCCAGCAGCCCCATTCGGGGTAGAGAGCAGTTCTTC
16,TRBV27,.,TRBJ2-1,.,CASSLSRDSRGDEQFF,TGTGCCAGCAGTTTATCGCGGGACAGCAGAGGCGATGAGCAGTTCTTC
15,TRBV6-5,.,TRBJ1-6,.,CASSYDSSYNSPLHF,TGTGCCAGCAGTTACGACTCCTCCTATAATTCACCCCTCCACTTT
14,TRBV4-3,.,TRBJ1-2,.,CASSQDSDTYGYTF,TGCGCCAGCAGCCAAGATTCAGATACCTATGGCTACACCTTC
15,TRBV5-1,.,TRBJ2-2,.,CASSLTGRGTGELFF,TGCGCCAGCAGCTTGACGGGAAGGGGGACCGGGGAGCTGTTTTTT
15,TRBV6-1,few,TRBJ1-4,TRBD1,CASSPRRTGGEKLFF,TGTGCCAGCAGCCCTCGCCGGACAGGGGGAGAAAAACTGTTTTTT
14,TRBV5-1,.,TRBJ1-4,TRBD1,CASSHGTGDEKLFF,TGCGCCAGCAGCCACGGGACAGGGGACGAAAAACTGTTTTTT
12,TRBV6-1,.,TRBJ2-7,.,CASSERDYEQYF,TGTGCCAGCAGTGAAAGGGACTACGAGCAGTACTTC
14,TRBV5-4,.,TRBJ1-2,TRBD1,CASSSRGPDYGYTF,TGTGCCAGCAGCTCGAGGGGGCCTGACTATGGCTACACCTTC
15,TRBV11-2,.,TRBJ1-1,TRBD1,CASSFTGGSGTEAFF,TGTGCCAGCAGCTTTACAGGGGGCTCGGGCACTGAAGCTTTCTTT
13,TRBV28,once,TRBJ2-7,.,CASSQGSPYEQYF,TGTGCCAGCAGCCAGGGGTCCCCCTACGAGCAGTACTTC
13,TRBV19,once,TRBJ1-6,.,CASTGAGYSPLHF,TGTGCCAGTACAGGGGCAGGTTATTCACCCCTCCACTTT
15,TRBV28,.,TRBJ2-5,TRBD2,CASIPGGPPLETQYF,TGTGCCAGCATCCCGGGGGGGCCTCCTTTAGAGACCCAGTACTTC
16,TRBV19,.,TRBJ1-6,TRBD1,CASSIQGATHNSPLHF,TGTGCCAGTAGTATACAGGGGGCCACGCATAATTCACCCCTCCACTTT
15,TRBV14,.,TRBJ2-7,TRBD2,CASSQEAAGTYEQYF,TGTGCCAGCAGCCAAGAAGCAGCGGGGACCTACGAGCAGTACTTC
16,TRBV6-6,.,TRBJ2-5,.,CASSYSRGSHQETQYF,TGTGCCAGCAGTTACTCGCGGGGCTCCCACCAAGAGACCCAGTACTTC
14,TRBV27,.,TRBJ2-7,.,CASSLLAGSYEQYF,TGTGCCAGCAGTTTACTAGCAGGCTCCTACGAGCAGTACTTC